The rows below give T cell receptor beta chains drawn from one sample of a study of CD8 T cells in ankylosing spondylitis. TCRdb re-analysed the 5' RACE reads in MiXCR, keeping a single row per CDR3 protein. The sample contains hundreds of thousands of distinct CDR3 sequences, about 17% of which appear only once. Sequenced input: blood, either unsorted or a sorted T cell fraction (not recorded which). The receptors here all came from a male donor with ankylosing spondylitis. Each CDR3 is given with its conserved first and last residue. Each record gives: D gene, V gene, clone size, J gene, CDR3 DNA, CDR3 protein. The D gene is left open where the match is weak. Size is omitted from some rows. Given values are once, few, many or a class for expanded clones.

-,TRBV6-6,-,TRBJ2-7,TGTGCCAGCACCCTAGGACCGGGGTACGAGCAGTACTTC,CASTLGPGYEQYF
TRBD2,TRBV12-3/TRBV12-4,few,TRBJ2-1,TGTGCCAGCAGTCGGACTAGCGGTAATGTTTATGAGCAGTTCTTC,CASSRTSGNVYEQFF
TRBD1,TRBV10-3,-,TRBJ1-3,TGTGCCATCAGCAAACAGGGGCTGATTCCCACTACATCTGGAAACACCATATATTTT,CAISKQGLIPTTSGNTIYF
TRBD1,TRBV5-6,-,TRBJ2-7,TGTGCCAGCAGCTTGGCCCCGGGACAGGAATCCTACGAGCAGTACTTC,CASSLAPGQESYEQYF
-,TRBV3-1,-,TRBJ1-1,TGTGCCAGCAGCCGAATATCCACCGGGGTAGGGACTGAAGCTTTCTTT,CASSRISTGVGTEAFF
-,TRBV12-3/TRBV12-4,-,TRBJ2-7,TGTGCCAGCAGCGGGGACTTTACCTACGAACAGTACTTC,CASSGDFTYEQYF
TRBD1,TRBV11-2,-,TRBJ1-2,TGTGCCAGCAGCCAAATTCTCCGGACAGGGGGCCATGGCTACACCTTC,CASSQILRTGGHGYTF
TRBD1,TRBV12-3/TRBV12-4,-,TRBJ1-6,TGTGCCAGCAGCGGTAGACAGGGGAGCTCCTATAATTCACCCCTCCACTTT,CASSGRQGSSYNSPLHF
-,TRBV4-1,-,TRBJ2-7,TGCGCCAGCAGCCAAAGCACGGTTGTTGGTGACGAGCAGTACTTC,CASSQSTVVGDEQYF
-,TRBV29-1,many,TRBJ2-5,TGCAGCGGCGGGGACTTTCAAGAGACCCAGTACTTC,CSGGDFQETQYF
-,TRBV20-1,many,TRBJ2-1,TGCAGTGCTAGAGATTTCCGGAGATCGATAAATGAGCAGTTCTTC,CSARDFRRSINEQFF
TRBD1,TRBV4-1,-,TRBJ2-1,TGCGCCAGCAGCCTGCGACAGGGAAATGAGCAGTTCTTC,CASSLRQGNEQFF
-,TRBV7-7,few,TRBJ2-3,TGTGCCAGCAGCTTTTTCACCTACCGACACAATAGCACAGATACGCAGTATTTT,CASSFFTYRHNSTDTQYF
-,TRBV2,-,TRBJ2-7,TGTGCCACCAACTACAGAGGAGGAGACTACGAGCAGTACTTC,CATNYRGGDYEQYF
TRBD1,TRBV7-9,-,TRBJ1-1,TGTGCCAGCAGCTTCCCCGAGGGACAGGGTAGGACTGAAGCTTTCTTT,CASSFPEGQGRTEAFF
TRBD1,TRBV10-2,few,TRBJ2-1,TGCGCCAGCGGAAAGGGACAGGGGGATGAGCAGTTCTTC,CASGKGQGDEQFF
TRBD2,TRBV6-1,-,TRBJ2-3,TGTGCCAGCAGCGCTCTAGCGGTCGACACAGATACGCAGTATTTT,CASSALAVDTDTQYF
TRBD1,TRBV28,-,TRBJ2-7,TGTGCCAGCAGACAGGGACAGGGGAGCTCCTACGAGCAGTACTTC,CASRQGQGSSYEQYF
-,TRBV7-9,-,TRBJ2-7,TGTGCCAGCAGCGGGGGAACCTACGAGCAGTACTTC,CASSGGTYEQYF
TRBD1,TRBV2,-,TRBJ2-7,TGTGCCAGCAGTGAAGCTTTATCCGGGACAGAGAGCTACGAGCAGTACTTC,CASSEALSGTESYEQYF
-,TRBV9,few,TRBJ2-1,TGTGCCAGCAGCGTAGATACCTCCTACAATGAGCAGTTCTTC,CASSVDTSYNEQFF
-,TRBV5-6,once,TRBJ2-3,TGTGCCAGCAGCTTGGTCGGGGCCGGGACCATGACTAGCACAGATACGCAGTATTTT,CASSLVGAGTMTSTDTQYF
-,TRBV20-1,-,TRBJ1-2,TGCAGTGCTAGAGATGTAACTGGCTATGGCTACACCTTC,CSARDVTGYGYTF
-,TRBV4-1,few,TRBJ2-2,TGCGCCAGCAGCCCTCCCCTCGCGGGGAACACCGGGGAGCTGTTTTTT,CASSPPLAGNTGELFF
-,TRBV11-2,few,TRBJ2-1,TGTGCCAGCACTTATCGGAGCTCCTACAATGAGCAGTTCTTC,CASTYRSSYNEQFF
TRBD2,TRBV7-9,-,TRBJ2-1,TGTGCCAGCAGCTTAGCAGCGGGACCTTACAATGAGCAGTTCTTC,CASSLAAGPYNEQFF
-,TRBV27,-,TRBJ2-2,TGTGCCAGCAGTCCGCGGGACAGTCGTAACACCGGGGAGCTGTTTTTT,CASSPRDSRNTGELFF
-,TRBV7-9,-,TRBJ1-1,TGTGCCAGCAGCCCCAGGTCGGGGGCAGGCGCTGAAGCTTTCTTT,CASSPRSGAGAEAFF
TRBD1,TRBV5-1,-,TRBJ1-5,TGCGCCAGCTGCTTGACAGGGGGCTCCAATCAGCCCCAGCATTTT,CASCLTGGSNQPQHF
TRBD1,TRBV7-2,-,TRBJ1-5,TGTGCCAGCAGCTTAGAACAGGGGGGTCAGCCCCAGCATTTT,CASSLEQGGQPQHF
-,TRBV4-1,-,TRBJ2-5,TGCGCCAGCAGCGGGACCCCCGAGGAGACCCAGTACTTC,CASSGTPEETQYF
-,TRBV5-1,few,TRBJ1-2,TGCGCCAGCAGCTTGGGGGACGGAGACTATGGCTACACCTTC,CASSLGDGDYGYTF
-,TRBV24-1,few,TRBJ1-1,TGTGCCACCAGTGATCCCGGGTTGGGCACTGAAGCTTTCTTT,CATSDPGLGTEAFF
TRBD2,TRBV9,few,TRBJ2-1,TGTGCCAGCAGCGTAGAGTCGAGACTAGCTCAAGGCAATGAGCAGTTCTTC,CASSVESRLAQGNEQFF
TRBD1,TRBV20-1,-,TRBJ2-7,TGCAGTGCTAGAGGACGACAGGGGGTCACCTACGAGCAGTACTTC,CSARGRQGVTYEQYF